Listed below are T cell receptor beta chains from one sample, sequenced in a study of T cells after somatic rescue of genetic block. The protocol was immunoSEQ multiplex PCR, while the TCRdb copy is restricted to in-frame clones and leaves out a portion. In the table there are 12,000 to 15,000 clones, more than 70% of which are singletons. Sequencing was carried out using peripheral blood mononuclear cells (PBMCs). Source of these receptors: a man aged 18 to 29. The CDR3 runs from the conserved cysteine through the conserved F or W. D genes are given only for firm matches. Clone size is given for some rows only: seen once, a few or many times, or a class if the clone is expanded.

>-|TRBV6-6|12|-|TRBJ2-7
TGTGCCAGCAGTTACTCCCCTCACGAGCAGTACTTC
CASSYSPHEQYF
>-|TRBV7-3|14|-|TRBJ1-1
TGTGCCAGCAGCTTAGGGGGCCAGAACACTGAAGCTTTCTTT
CASSLGGQNTEAFF
>-|TRBV30|13|-|TRBJ2-7
TGTGCCTGGAGTCCCCGACAGTTCTACGAGCAGTACTTC
CAWSPRQFYEQYF
>TRBD2|TRBV6-6|15|-|TRBJ2-1
TGTGCCAGCAGTTACGGTAGCGGGGGTTTGAATGAGCAGTTCTTC
CASSYGSGGLNEQFF
>-|TRBV28|16|few|TRBJ1-4
TGTGCCAGCAGTTCTAACAGGGTTTCGTCTAATGAAAAACTGTTTTTT
CASSSNRVSSNEKLFF
>-|TRBV6-5|15|-|TRBJ2-3
TGTGCCAGCAGCGCAGGGAGGCCCGGCACAGATACGCAGTATTTT
CASSAGRPGTDTQYF
>-|TRBV28|12|-|TRBJ2-5
TGTGCCAGCAGTGCCGACCTGGAGACCCAGTACTTC
CASSADLETQYF
>-|TRBV6-1|13|-|TRBJ2-3
TGTGCCAGCAGTGACTCGACAGGAGATACGCAGTATTTT
CASSDSTGDTQYF
>-|TRBV11-1|13|-|TRBJ1-2
TGTGCCAGCAGCTTAGGACCTAACTATGGCTACACCTTC
CASSLGPNYGYTF
>TRBD2|TRBV6-5|15|-|TRBJ2-7
TGTGCCAGCAGTTACTCAGAAGCGGGAGGGCCCGAGCAGTACTTC
CASSYSEAGGPEQYF
>-|TRBV5-6|11|few|TRBJ2-5
TGTGCCAGCAGCTTGAGGGAGACCCAGTACTTC
CASSLRETQYF
>TRBD1|TRBV9|20|few|TRBJ1-2
TGTGCCAGCAGCGCCTATAATGGGGTACACCGGGACAGGACTAACTATGGCTACACCTTC
CASSAYNGVHRDRTNYGYTF
>-|TRBV13|14|-|TRBJ1-1
TGTGCCAGCAGTCCTACGACAGGGAACACTGAAGCTTTCTTT
CASSPTTGNTEAFF
>TRBD2|TRBV4-1|17|few|TRBJ2-1
TGCGCCAGCAGCCAAGATACTAGCGGGGCCTCCTACAATGAGCAGTTCTTC
CASSQDTSGASYNEQFF
>-|TRBV18|14|-|TRBJ1-4
TGTGCCAGCTCACATAGGACCCTTAATGAAAAACTGTTTTTT
CASSHRTLNEKLFF
>-|TRBV19|15|few|TRBJ2-6
TGTGCCAGTAGATGGACATACTCTGGGGCCAACGTCCTGACTTTC
CASRWTYSGANVLTF
>-|TRBV7-9|13|-|TRBJ2-7
TGTGCCAGTACCGTGTTACCACCCTACGAGCAGTACTTC
CASTVLPPYEQYF
>-|TRBV29-1|10|few|TRBJ1-2
TGCAGCGTTGACGGGGGCGGCTACACCTTC
CSVDGGGYTF
>-|TRBV6-5|15|-|TRBJ2-1
TGTGCCAGCAGTTACTCACCCTCCTCCTACAATGAGCAGTTCTTC
CASSYSPSSYNEQFF
>-|TRBV27|14|once|TRBJ2-7
TGTGCCAGCAGTTTAACCCCCCAGACTTTCGAGCAGTACTTC
CASSLTPQTFEQYF
>TRBD2|TRBV27|17|-|TRBJ2-2
TGTGCCAGCAGTTGGGGGACTAGCGGGAGGGCCGGCGGGGAGCTGTTTTTT
CASSWGTSGRAGGELFF
>-|TRBV7-3|13|-|TRBJ2-5
TGTGCCAGCAGCTCCGGGGGGCCGGAGACCCAGTACTTC
CASSSGGPETQYF
>-|TRBV5-1|13|many|TRBJ2-7
TGCGCCAGCAGCTTGGGCGGACTTTACGAGCAGTACTTC
CASSLGGLYEQYF
>TRBD2|TRBV7-9|17|-|TRBJ2-1
TGTGCCAGCAGCTTAGTGGGTCGCGGGAGCTCCTACAATGAGCAGTTCTTC
CASSLVGRGSSYNEQFF
>-|TRBV7-9|16|few|TRBJ1-2
TGTGCCAGCAGCTTCGTCACAGGTAGTTACTATAGAGGCTACACCTTC
CASSFVTGSYYRGYTF
>-|TRBV6-1|15|medium-sized|TRBJ1-5
TGTGCCAGCAGTGTGACTTCGGACAGCAATCAGCCCCAGCATTTT
CASSVTSDSNQPQHF
>-|TRBV6-4|20|few|TRBJ2-1
TGTGCCAGCAGTTCCGGACAGCCCCCCATATTACGGAGCTCCTACAATGAGCAGTTCTTC
CASSSGQPPILRSSYNEQFF
>-|TRBV7-2|15|-|TRBJ1-2
TGTGCCAGCAGCTTAGCCCCGGTCTCCTTCTATGGCTACACCTTC
CASSLAPVSFYGYTF
>-|TRBV28|14|many|TRBJ1-5
TGTGCCAGCAGCCGGAGGAGCCCGGGGCAGCCCCAGCATTTT
CASSRRSPGQPQHF
>-|TRBV19|11|once|TRBJ1-2
TGTGCCAGTATGGAGAGGGGGGGCTACACCTTC
CASMERGGYTF
>-|TRBV11-3|13|-|TRBJ2-7
TGTGCCAGCAGCTTTGCCAGGGGAGGGGAGCAGTACTTC
CASSFARGGEQYF
>-|TRBV2|14|few|TRBJ1-5
TGTGCCAGCAGTAGGGTTTTCATAGCGGAGCCCCAGCATTTT
CASSRVFIAEPQHF
>TRBD1|TRBV5-5|13|-|TRBJ1-2
TGTGCCAGCAGCCGGGGACAGAACTATGGCTACACCTTC
CASSRGQNYGYTF
>-|TRBV10-3|16|-|TRBJ2-6
TGTGCCATCAGTGAGTCGACCCTCTCTGGGGCCAACGTCCTGACTTTC
CAISESTLSGANVLTF
>-|TRBV5-1|15|-|TRBJ2-1
TGCGCCAGCAGATATGAGCCCTCCGCCTACAATGAGCAGTTCTTC
CASRYEPSAYNEQFF
>-|TRBV6-5|14|-|TRBJ1-3
TGTGCCAGCAGTTACGGGGGGCACGGAAACACCATATATTTT
CASSYGGHGNTIYF
>TRBD2|TRBV9|17|-|TRBJ2-1
TGTGCCAGCAGCGAAACCAATAGCGGGAGGGCCGACATCGAACAGTTCTTC
CASSETNSGRADIEQFF
>-|TRBV25-1|15|-|TRBJ2-3
TGTGCCAGCAGTGAATATAACTCTCAGACAGATACGCAGTATTTT
CASSEYNSQTDTQYF
>-|TRBV9|15|-|TRBJ2-3
TGTGCCAGCAACCAGAGGGGGGGCCCTTCAGATACGCAGTATTTT
CASNQRGGPSDTQYF
>-|TRBV5-1|14|once|TRBJ1-1
TGCGCCAGCAGCTTGGTGGGGTTGGACACTGAAGCTTTCTTT
CASSLVGLDTEAFF
>-|TRBV28|12|-|TRBJ1-2
TGTGCCAGCAGTCGGACGGAGAATGGCTACACCTTC
CASSRTENGYTF
>-|TRBV2|13|-|TRBJ2-5
TGTGCCAGCACCCAGGGGAGGCAAGAGACCCAGTACTTC
CASTQGRQETQYF
>TRBD1|TRBV10-2|16|-|TRBJ1-4
TGCGCCAGCAGGCGGGGACCGGGACAGGGTAATGAAAAACTGTTTTTT
CASRRGPGQGNEKLFF
>-|TRBV5-4|14|-|TRBJ1-1
TGTGCCAGCAGCTTGGGTAGTCCTGTTGAGGAAGCTTTCTTT
CASSLGSPVEEAFF
>TRBD2|TRBV5-1|16|medium-sized|TRBJ2-7
TGCGCCAGCAGCTCAAGGACTAGCGGGAGTTATAGCGAGCAGTACTTC
CASSSRTSGSYSEQYF
>-|TRBV9|16|-|TRBJ2-7
TGTGCCAGCAGCGTGGGTGAGGGAATTTGGTACTACGAGCAGTACTTC
CASSVGEGIWYYEQYF
>-|TRBV5-1|15|-|TRBJ2-5
TGCGCCAGCAGCAACCGGGACGGCCTTGAAGAGACCCAGTACTTC
CASSNRDGLEETQYF
>-|TRBV14|16|medium-sized|TRBJ1-2
TGTGCCAGCAGCCAACACCGAAGGGCCCCTAACTATGGCTACACCTTC
CASSQHRRAPNYGYTF
>-|TRBV30|16|-|TRBJ1-2
TGTGCCTGGAGTGTGCTAGCTGGGGCCCCAGACTATGGCTACACCTTC
CAWSVLAGAPDYGYTF
>TRBD1|TRBV6-1|15|-|TRBJ1-6
TGTGCCAGCAGTTTCACGACAGGGTTAAATTCACCCCTCCACTTT
CASSFTTGLNSPLHF
>TRBD2|TRBV10-3|14|-|TRBJ2-7
TGTGCCATCAGTGCCGCGGGAGGATCCCACGAGCAGTACTTC
CAISAAGGSHEQYF
>TRBD1|TRBV9|16|-|TRBJ2-7
TGTGCCAGCAGCAGAATCCCAGGGACAGGGAGAGAAGAGCAGTACTTC
CASSRIPGTGREEQYF
>TRBD1|TRBV18|14|-|TRBJ2-5
TGTGCCAGCTCGCCGGGACAGGGGCAAGAGACCCAGTACTTC
CASSPGQGQETQYF
>-|TRBV5-1|15|few|TRBJ1-5
TGCGCCAGCAGCTTGTGGGGGACTGGAAATCAGCCCCAGCATTTT
CASSLWGTGNQPQHF
>-|TRBV2|12|-|TRBJ1-4
TGTGCCAGCAGTGTCCGTAATGAAAAACTGTTTTTT
CASSVRNEKLFF
>TRBD1|TRBV27|17|-|TRBJ1-1
TGTGCCAGCAGTTTATCCCAAAGGACAGGGAAGGACGCTGAAGCTTTCTTT
CASSLSQRTGKDAEAFF
>-|TRBV30|12|medium-sized|TRBJ1-4
TGTGCCTGGAGTACAGGGATTGAAAAACTGTTTTTT
CAWSTGIEKLFF
>TRBD1|TRBV5-1|12|-|TRBJ2-7
TGCGCCAGCAGCTTGGATCGGGACAGGGCCACCTTC
CASSLDRDRATF
>-|TRBV6-5|15|-|TRBJ2-7
TGTGCCAGCAGTTATATTGCAGGGGGGGGGTACGAGCAGTACTTC
CASSYIAGGGYEQYF
>TRBD1|TRBV5-1|16|few|TRBJ1-3
TGCGCCAGCTCTCTGGGGGACAGCGCGGCGGGGAACACCATATATTTT
CASSLGDSAAGNTIYF